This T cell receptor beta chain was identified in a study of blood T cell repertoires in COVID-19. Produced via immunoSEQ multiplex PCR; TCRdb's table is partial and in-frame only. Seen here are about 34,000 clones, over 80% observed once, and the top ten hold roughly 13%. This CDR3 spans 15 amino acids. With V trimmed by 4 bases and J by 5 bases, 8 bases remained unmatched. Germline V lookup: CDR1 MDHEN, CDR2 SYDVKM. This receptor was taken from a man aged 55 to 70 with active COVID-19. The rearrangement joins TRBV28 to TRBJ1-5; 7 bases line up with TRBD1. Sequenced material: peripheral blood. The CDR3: CASSSRDRRHQPQHF. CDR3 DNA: TGTGCCAGCAGTTCGAGGGACAGACGACATCAGCCCCAGCATTTT.